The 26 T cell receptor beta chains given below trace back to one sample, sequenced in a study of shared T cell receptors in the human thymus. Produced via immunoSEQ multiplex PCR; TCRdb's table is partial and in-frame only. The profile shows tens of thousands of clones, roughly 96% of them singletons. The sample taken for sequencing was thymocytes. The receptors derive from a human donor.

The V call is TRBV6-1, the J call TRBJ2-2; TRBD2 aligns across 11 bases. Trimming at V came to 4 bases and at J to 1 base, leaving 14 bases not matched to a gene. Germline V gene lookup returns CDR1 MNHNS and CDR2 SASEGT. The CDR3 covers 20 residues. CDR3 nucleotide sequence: TGTGCCAGCAGTGCTAGGCCCGGGACTAGCGGAGTTAAGAACACCGGGGAGCTGTTTTTT. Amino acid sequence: CASSARPGTSGVKNTGELFF.

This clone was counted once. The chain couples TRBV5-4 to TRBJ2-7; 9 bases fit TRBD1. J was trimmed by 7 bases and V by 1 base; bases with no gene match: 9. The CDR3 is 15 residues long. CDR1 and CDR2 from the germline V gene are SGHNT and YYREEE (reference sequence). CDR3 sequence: CASSLSSGTGCEQYF. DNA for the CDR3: TGTGCCAGCAGCTTGAGCTCCGGGACAGGGTGTGAGCAGTACTTC.

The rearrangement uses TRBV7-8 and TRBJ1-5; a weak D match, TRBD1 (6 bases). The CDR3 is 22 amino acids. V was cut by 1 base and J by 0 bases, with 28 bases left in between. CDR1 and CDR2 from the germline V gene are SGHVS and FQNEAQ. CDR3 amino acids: CASSLVPRTELQLPYSNQPQHF. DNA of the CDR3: TGTGCCAGCAGCTTAGTACCACGGACAGAGCTACAACTTCCCTATAGCAATCAGCCCCAGCATTTT.

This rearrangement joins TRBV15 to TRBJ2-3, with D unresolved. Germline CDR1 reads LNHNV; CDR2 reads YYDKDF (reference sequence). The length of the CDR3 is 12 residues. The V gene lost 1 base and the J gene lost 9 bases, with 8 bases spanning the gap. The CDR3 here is CATSRGVNTQYF. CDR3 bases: TGTGCCACCAGCAGAGGTGTGAACACGCAGTATTTT.

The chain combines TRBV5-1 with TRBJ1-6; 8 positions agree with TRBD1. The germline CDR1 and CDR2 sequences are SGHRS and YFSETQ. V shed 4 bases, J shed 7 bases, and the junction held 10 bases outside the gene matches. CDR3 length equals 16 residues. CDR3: CASSPDRVGENSPLHF. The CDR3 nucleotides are TGCGCCAGCAGCCCGGACAGGGTGGGCGAAAATTCACCCCTCCACTTT.

DNA for the CDR3: TGCGCCAGCAGCCAAGATGGGAGATTTAATCAGCCCCAGCATTTT. Protein: CASSQDGRFNQPQHF. V usage is TRBV4-3 and J usage is TRBJ1-5; D unclear. With 0 bases removed from V and 4 bases from J, the gap between germline ends came to 10 bases. The germline CDR1 and CDR2 sequences are LGHNA and YSLEER. The CDR3 extends over 15 amino acids.

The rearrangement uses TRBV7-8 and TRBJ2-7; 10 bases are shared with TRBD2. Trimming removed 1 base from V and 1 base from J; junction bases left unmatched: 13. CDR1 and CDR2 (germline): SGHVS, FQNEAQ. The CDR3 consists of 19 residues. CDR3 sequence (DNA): TGTGCCAGCAGCTTAGGTAGGGCTAGCGGGGGCCTAGGGTCCTACGAGCAGTACTTC. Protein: CASSLGRASGGLGSYEQYF.

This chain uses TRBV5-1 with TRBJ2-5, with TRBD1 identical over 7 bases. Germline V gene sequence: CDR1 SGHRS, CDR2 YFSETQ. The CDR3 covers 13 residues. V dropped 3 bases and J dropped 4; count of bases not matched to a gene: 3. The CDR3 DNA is TGCGCCAGCAGCTCAGACAGGGCAGAGACCCAGTACTTC. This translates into CASSSDRAETQYF.

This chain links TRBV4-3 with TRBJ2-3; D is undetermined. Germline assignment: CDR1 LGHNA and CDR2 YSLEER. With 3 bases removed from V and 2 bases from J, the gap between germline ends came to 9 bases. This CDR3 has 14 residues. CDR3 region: CASSQETPTDTQYF. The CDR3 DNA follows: TGCGCCAGCAGCCAGGAAACTCCCACAGATACGCAGTATTTT.

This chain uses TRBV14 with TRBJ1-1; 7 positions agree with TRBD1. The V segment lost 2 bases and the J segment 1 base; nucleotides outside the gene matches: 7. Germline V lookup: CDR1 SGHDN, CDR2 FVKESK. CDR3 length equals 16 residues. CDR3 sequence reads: CASSQPGGAKNTEAFF. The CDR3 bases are TGTGCCAGCAGCCAACCAGGGGGGGCCAAGAACACTGAAGCTTTCTTT.

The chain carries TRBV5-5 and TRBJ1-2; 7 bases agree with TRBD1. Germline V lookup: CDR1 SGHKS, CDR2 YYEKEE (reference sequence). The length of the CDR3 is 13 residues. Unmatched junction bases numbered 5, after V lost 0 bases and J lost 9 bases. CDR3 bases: TGTGCCAGCAGCTTGGACAGACAGGGATGCTACACCTTC. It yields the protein CASSLDRQGCYTF. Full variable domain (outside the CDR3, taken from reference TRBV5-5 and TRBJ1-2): DAGVTQSPTHLIKTRGQQVTLRCSPISGHKSVSWYQQVLGQGPQFIFQYYEKEERGRGNFPDRFSARQFPNYSSELNVNALLLGDSALYLCASSLDRQGCYTFGSGTRLTVV.

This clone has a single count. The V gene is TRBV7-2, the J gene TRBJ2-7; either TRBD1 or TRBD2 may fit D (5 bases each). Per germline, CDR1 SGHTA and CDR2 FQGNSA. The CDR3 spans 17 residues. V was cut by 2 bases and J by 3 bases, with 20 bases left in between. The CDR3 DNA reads TGTGCCAGCAGCTTAAGGACACCGGGCCTAGCCCTCTACGAGCAGTACTTC. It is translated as CASSLRTPGLALYEQYF.

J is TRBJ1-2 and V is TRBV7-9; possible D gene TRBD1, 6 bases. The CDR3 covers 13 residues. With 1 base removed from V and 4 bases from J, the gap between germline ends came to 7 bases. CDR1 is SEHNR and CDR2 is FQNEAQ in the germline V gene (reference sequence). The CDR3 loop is CASSLEGGYGYTF. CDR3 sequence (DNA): TGTGCCAGCAGCTTAGAAGGGGGCTATGGCTACACCTTC.

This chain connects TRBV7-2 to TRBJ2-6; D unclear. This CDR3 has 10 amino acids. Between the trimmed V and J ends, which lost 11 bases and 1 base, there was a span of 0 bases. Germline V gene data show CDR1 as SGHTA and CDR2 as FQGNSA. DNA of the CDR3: TGTGCCTCTGGGGCCAACGTCCTGACTTTC. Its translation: CASGANVLTF.

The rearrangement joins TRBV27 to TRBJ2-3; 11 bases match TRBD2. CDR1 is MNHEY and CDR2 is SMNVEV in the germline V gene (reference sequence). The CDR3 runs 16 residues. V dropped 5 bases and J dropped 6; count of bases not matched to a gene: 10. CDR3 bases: TGTGCCAGCAGTCCATATAGCGGGGGGGCCGCCGATACGCAGTATTTT. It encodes CASSPYSGGAADTQYF.

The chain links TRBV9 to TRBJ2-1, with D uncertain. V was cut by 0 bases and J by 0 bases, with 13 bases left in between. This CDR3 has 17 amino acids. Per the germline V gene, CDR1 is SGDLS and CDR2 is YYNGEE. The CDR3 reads CASSVVASPSSYNEQFF. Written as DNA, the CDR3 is TGTGCCAGCAGCGTAGTCGCTTCCCCGAGCTCCTACAATGAGCAGTTCTTC.

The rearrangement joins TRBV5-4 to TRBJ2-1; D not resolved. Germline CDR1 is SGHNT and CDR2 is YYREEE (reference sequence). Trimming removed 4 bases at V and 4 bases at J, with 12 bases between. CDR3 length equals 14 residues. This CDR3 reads CASSPVPRYNEQFF. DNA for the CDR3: TGTGCCAGCAGCCCCGTTCCGAGGTACAATGAGCAGTTCTTC.

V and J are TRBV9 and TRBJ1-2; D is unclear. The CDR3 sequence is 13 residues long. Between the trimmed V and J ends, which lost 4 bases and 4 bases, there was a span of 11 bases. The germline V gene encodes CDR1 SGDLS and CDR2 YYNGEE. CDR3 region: CASSPLGLYGYTF. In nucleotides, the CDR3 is TGTGCCAGCAGCCCTCTGGGCCTCTATGGCTACACCTTC.

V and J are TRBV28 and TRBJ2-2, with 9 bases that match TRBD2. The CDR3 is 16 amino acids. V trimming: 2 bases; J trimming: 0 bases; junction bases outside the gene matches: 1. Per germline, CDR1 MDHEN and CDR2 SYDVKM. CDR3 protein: CASSLGGGANTGELFF. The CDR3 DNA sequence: TGTGCCAGCAGTTTAGGCGGGGGGGCGAACACCGGGGAGCTGTTTTTT.

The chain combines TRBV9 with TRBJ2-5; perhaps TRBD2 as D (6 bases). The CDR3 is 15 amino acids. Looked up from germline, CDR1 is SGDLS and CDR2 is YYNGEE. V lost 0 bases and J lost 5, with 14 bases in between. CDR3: CASSVVGGEAETQYF. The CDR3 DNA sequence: TGTGCCAGCAGCGTAGTGGGGGGAGAGGCGGAGACCCAGTACTTC.

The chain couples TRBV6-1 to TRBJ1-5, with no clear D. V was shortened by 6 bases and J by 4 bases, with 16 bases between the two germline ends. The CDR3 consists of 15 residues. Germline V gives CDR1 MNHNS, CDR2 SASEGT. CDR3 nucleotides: TGTGCCAGCAGGCGATCGGACGGGTCTAATCAGCCCCAGCATTTT. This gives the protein CASRRSDGSNQPQHF.

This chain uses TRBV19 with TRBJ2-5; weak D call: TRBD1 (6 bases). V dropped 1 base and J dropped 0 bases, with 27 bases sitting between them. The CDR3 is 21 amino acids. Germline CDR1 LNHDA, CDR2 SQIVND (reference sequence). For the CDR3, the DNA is TGTGCCAGTAGTATAGTTGGGGGCCAGGGCGCGTTTGACCCAAACCAAGAGACCCAGTACTTC. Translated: CASSIVGGQGAFDPNQETQYF. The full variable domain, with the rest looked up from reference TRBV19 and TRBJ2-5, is DGGITQSPKYLFRKEGQNVTLSCEQNLNHDAMYWYRQDPGQGLRLIYYSQIVNDFQKGDIAEGYSVSREKKESFPLTVTSAQKNPTAFYLCASSIVGGQGAFDPNQETQYFGPGTRLLVL.

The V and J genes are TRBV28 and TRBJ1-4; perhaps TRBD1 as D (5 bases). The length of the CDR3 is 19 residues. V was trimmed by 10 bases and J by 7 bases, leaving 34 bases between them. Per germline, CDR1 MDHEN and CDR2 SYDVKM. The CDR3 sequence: CATTLREGHHRGQGEKLFF. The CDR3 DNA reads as TGTGCCACCACGTTGAGGGAAGGGCACCACCGAGGACAAGGTGAAAAACTGTTTTTT.

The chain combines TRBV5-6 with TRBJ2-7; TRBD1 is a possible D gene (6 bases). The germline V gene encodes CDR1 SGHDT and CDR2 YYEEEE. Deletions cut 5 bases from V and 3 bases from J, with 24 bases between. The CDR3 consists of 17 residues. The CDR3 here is CASSLRNGQSILYEQYF. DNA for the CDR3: TGTGCCAGCAGTTTAAGGAACGGACAGTCAATTCTCTACGAGCAGTACTTC.

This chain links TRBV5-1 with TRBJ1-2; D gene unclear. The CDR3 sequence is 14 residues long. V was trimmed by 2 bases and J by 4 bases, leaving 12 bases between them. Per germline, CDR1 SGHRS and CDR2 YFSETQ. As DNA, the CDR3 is TGCGCCAGCAGCTTTGGGGTAGGTGGCTATGGCTACACCTTC. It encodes CASSFGVGGYGYTF.

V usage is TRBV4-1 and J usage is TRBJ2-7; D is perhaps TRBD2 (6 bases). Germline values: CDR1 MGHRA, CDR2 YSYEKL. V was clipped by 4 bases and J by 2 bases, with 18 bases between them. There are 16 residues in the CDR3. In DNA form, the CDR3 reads TGCGCCAGCAGCCCTATAAGGGCGGGGCACCCCTACGAGCAGTACTTC. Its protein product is CASSPIRAGHPYEQYF.